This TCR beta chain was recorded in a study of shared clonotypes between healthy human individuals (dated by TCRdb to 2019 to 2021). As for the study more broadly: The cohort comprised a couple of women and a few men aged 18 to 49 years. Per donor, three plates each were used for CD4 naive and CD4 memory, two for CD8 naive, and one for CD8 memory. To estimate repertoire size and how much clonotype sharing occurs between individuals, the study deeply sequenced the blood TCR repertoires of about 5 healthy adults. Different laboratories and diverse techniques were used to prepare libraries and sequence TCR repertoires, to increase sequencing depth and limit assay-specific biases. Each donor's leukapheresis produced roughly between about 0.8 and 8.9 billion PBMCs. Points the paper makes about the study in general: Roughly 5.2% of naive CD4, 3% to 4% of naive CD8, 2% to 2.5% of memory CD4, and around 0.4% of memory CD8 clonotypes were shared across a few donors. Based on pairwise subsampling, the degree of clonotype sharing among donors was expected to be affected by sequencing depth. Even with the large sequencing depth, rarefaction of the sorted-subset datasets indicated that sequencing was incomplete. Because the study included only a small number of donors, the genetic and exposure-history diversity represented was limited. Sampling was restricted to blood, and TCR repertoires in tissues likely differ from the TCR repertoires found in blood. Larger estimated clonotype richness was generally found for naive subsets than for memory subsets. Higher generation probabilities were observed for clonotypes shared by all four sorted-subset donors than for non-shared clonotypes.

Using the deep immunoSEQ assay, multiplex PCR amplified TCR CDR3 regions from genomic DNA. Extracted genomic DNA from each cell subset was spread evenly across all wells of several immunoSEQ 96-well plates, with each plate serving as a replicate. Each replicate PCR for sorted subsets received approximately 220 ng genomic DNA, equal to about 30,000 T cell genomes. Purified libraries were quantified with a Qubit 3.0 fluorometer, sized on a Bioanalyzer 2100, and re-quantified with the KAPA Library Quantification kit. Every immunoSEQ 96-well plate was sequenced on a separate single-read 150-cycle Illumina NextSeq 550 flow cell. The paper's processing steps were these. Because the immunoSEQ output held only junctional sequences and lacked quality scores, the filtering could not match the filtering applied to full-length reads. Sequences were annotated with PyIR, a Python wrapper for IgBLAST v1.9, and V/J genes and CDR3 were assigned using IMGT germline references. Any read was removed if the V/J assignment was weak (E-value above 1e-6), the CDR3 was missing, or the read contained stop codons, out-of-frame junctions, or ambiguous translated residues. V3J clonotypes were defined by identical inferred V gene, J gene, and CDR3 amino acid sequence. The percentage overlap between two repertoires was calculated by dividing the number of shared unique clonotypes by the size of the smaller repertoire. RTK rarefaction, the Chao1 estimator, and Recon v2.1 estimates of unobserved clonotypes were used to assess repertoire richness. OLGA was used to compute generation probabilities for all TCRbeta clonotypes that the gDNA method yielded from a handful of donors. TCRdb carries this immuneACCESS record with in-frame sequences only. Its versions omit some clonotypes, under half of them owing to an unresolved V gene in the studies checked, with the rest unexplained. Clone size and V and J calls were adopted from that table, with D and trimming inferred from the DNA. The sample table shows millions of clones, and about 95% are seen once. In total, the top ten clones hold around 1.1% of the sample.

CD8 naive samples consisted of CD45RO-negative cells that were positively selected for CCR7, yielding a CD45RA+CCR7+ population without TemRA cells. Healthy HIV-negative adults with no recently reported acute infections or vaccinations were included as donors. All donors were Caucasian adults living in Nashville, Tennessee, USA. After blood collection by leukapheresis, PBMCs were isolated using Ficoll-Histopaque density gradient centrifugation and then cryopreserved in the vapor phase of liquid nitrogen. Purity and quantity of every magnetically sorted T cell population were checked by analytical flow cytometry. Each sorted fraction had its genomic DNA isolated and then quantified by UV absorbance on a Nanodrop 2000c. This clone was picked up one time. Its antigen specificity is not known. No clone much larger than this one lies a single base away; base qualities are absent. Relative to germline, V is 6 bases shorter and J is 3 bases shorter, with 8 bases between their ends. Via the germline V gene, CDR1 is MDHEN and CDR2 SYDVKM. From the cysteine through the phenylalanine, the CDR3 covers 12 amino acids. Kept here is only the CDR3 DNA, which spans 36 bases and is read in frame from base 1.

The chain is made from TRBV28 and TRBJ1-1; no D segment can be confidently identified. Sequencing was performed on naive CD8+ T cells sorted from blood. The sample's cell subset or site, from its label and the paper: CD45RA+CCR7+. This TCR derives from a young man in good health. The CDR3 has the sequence CASSWTHTEAFF. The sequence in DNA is TGTGCCAGCAGCTGGACGCACACTGAAGCTTTCTTT.